This TCR beta chain derives from a study of beta chain features in type 1 diabetes. About the research overall: Patients and healthy donors were similar in age, gender and cell yields. Study-level points and caveats: High-TCR-expressing cells could be over-represented by cDNA sequencing.

The germline CDR1 and CDR2 sequences are MNHEY and SVGAGI. V shed 4 bases and J 3 bases; nucleotides not matched to a gene: 5. The CDR3 loop spans 15 amino acids. Expressed TCRB transcripts were sequenced after all isolated RNA was converted to cDNA. The repertoire was sequenced with immunoSEQ multiplex PCR; TCRdb's copy has only in-frame clones and lacks some. In the table there are more than 350,000 clones, about 10% of which are singletons. With regard to this clone: The antigen is not known.

The chain uses TRBV6-5 and TRBJ1-2, with TRBD1 matching 10 bases. The clonotype comes from a woman aged 18-29 years in good health. What was sequenced was naive CD4+ T cells from blood. CDR3 in amino acids: CASSSGQGVYYGYTF. The CDR3 DNA reads TGTGCCAGCAGTTCCGGACAGGGGGTCTACTATGGCTACACCTTC.